The 30 T cell receptor beta chains listed next were all sequenced from one sample in a study of T cells after yellow fever vaccination. TCRdb reanalysed the 5' RACE reads using MiXCR and keeps one entry per CDR3 protein. Among about 320,000 distinct CDR3 sequences listed, approximately 4% were seen once. Source: PBMCs, taken 15 days after the yellow fever booster vaccination. All receptors derive from a man in his late teens or twenties who received the YFV17D yellow fever vaccine.

This clonotype was detected ten times or more. The CDR3 coding sequence is TGCGCCAGCAGCGTCCAACAGGGAGGTACCCCTGAAGCTTTCTTT. The encoded protein is CASSVQQGGTPEAFF. The V call is TRBV5-1, the J call TRBJ1-1; perhaps TRBD1 as D (6 bases). The CDR3 length is 15 residues. Trimming cost V 4 bases and J 6 bases, with 19 bases left between them. In germline, CDR1 is SGHRS, CDR2 YFSETQ.

This clonotype was detected ten times or more. The chain joins TRBV20-1 to TRBJ1-4; 8 bases fit TRBD1. The CDR3 covers 20 residues. Trimming cost V 0 bases and J 2 bases; bases outside gene matches: 17. CDR1 DFQATT and CDR2 SNEGSKA come from the germline V gene (reference sequence). The CDR3 nucleotides read TGCAGTGCTAGAGATTCCCGTATAGGACAGGGAGGACTTACTAATGAAAAACTGTTTTTT. This codes for CSARDSRIGQGGLTNEKLFF.

Only a few counts were recorded for this clonotype. V gene TRBV7-9 combines with J gene TRBJ2-5; D might be TRBD1 (7 bases). V was clipped by 0 bases and J by 1 base, with 9 bases between them. CDR1 is SEHNR, CDR2 FQNEAQ, per germline (reference sequence). There are 15 residues in the CDR3. The CDR3: CASSLAQGGQETQYF. The CDR3 nucleotides read TGTGCCAGCAGCTTAGCTCAGGGGGGCCAAGAGACCCAGTACTTC.

The chain uses TRBV20-1 and TRBJ2-3, with a weak D call TRBD2 (5 bases). With 0 bases removed from V and 0 bases from J, the gap between germline ends came to 13 bases. This CDR3 has 16 amino acids. Germline V gene lookup returns CDR1 DFQATT and CDR2 SNEGSKA (reference sequence). This chain's CDR3 is CSARDPAGPSTDTQYF. The DNA for the CDR3 is TGCAGTGCTAGAGATCCCGCGGGCCCTAGCACAGATACGCAGTATTTT.

This clonotype showed up many times. The DNA of the CDR3 is TGTGCCAGCAGCTTGACAGGGGGCGAGTACGAGCAGTACTTC. Its protein is CASSLTGGEYEQYF. The gene calls are TRBV7-2 and TRBJ2-7, with 10 bases fitting TRBD1. Unmatched junction bases numbered 3, after V lost 3 bases and J lost 4 bases. In germline, CDR1 is SGHTA, CDR2 FQGNSA. This CDR3 is built from 14 residues.

This clonotype has only a few counts. This chain connects TRBV29-1 to TRBJ2-1, with D perhaps assigned TRBD1 or TRBD2 (6 bases each). With 7 bases removed from V and 2 bases from J, the gap between germline ends came to 15 bases. This CDR3 comprises 14 residues. The germline V gene has CDR1 SQVTM and CDR2 ANQGSEA. The CDR3 bases are TGCAGCGCGGGGGCACTCAATCCCTACAATGAGCAGTTCTTC. It codes for CSAGALNPYNEQFF.

This clonotype showed up many times. The V and J genes are TRBV5-4 and TRBJ2-5; TRBD2 matches at 10 bases. Germline CDR1 SGHNT, CDR2 YYREEE (reference sequence). The CDR3 loop spans 18 amino acids. Trimming removed 4 bases from V and 1 base from J; junction bases left unmatched: 13. CDR3 in DNA: TGTGCCAGCAGCAAAAAAAAAGATACTAGCGGGGTCCAAGAGACCCAGTACTTC. This sequence encodes CASSKKKDTSGVQETQYF.

J is TRBJ2-1 and V is TRBV7-2, with D possibly being TRBD1 or TRBD2 (6 bases each). Germline V lookup: CDR1 SGHTA, CDR2 FQGNSA. Trimming left V 5 bases short and J 6 bases short, with 17 bases between. The CDR3 is 15 residues long. CDR3: CASSPQLWGANEQFF. Here the CDR3 DNA reads TGTGCCAGCAGCCCGCAATTATGGGGGGCCAATGAGCAGTTCTTC.

The chain combines TRBV5-1 with TRBJ1-5, with D tentatively TRBD1 (5 bases). Germline CDR1 reads SGHRS; CDR2 reads YFSETQ. V shed 0 bases and J shed 3 bases, with 7 bases lying between them. The CDR3 totals 14 residues. The CDR3 DNA follows: TGCGCCAGCAGCTTGGGACAGCCCAATCAGCCCCAGCATTTT. Amino acid sequence: CASSLGQPNQPQHF.

This clonotype came up many times. The chain carries TRBV24-1 and TRBJ2-1; D is possibly TRBD1 or TRBD2 (5 bases each). Trimming took 9 bases from V and 8 from J, leaving 13 bases between them. Germline loops: CDR1 KGHDR, CDR2 SFDVKD. The CDR3 has 12 amino acids. CDR3 residues: CATGRGWDEQFF. Here the CDR3 DNA reads TGTGCCACCGGACGGGGCTGGGATGAGCAGTTCTTC.

This clonotype occurred a few times. This chain connects TRBV14 to TRBJ2-7, with no clear D. CDR3 length: 14 amino acids. Germline V gene data show CDR1 as SGHDN and CDR2 as FVKESK. The germline V and J ends were trimmed by 0 bases and 3 bases, with 9 bases remaining between them. The CDR3 loop reads CASSQDLTVYEQYF. The CDR3 DNA is TGTGCCAGCAGCCAAGATTTAACAGTCTACGAGCAGTACTTC.

This clonotype occurred a few times. The chain couples TRBV5-5 to TRBJ1-1; TRBD1 matches 7 bases. The CDR3 extends over 16 amino acids. V lost 0 bases, J lost 3 bases, and 8 bases stayed unmatched. Germline V lookup: CDR1 SGHKS, CDR2 YYEKEE (reference sequence). CDR3 protein: CASSLVRRQGHTEAFF. The CDR3 DNA follows: TGTGCCAGCAGCTTGGTTAGGAGACAGGGTCACACTGAAGCTTTCTTT.

The chain couples TRBV4-2 to TRBJ1-1, with D maybe TRBD1 (6 bases). The ends were cut back, 3 bases at V and 6 bases at J, with 14 bases in the middle. CDR1 is LGHNA, CDR2 YNFKEQ, per germline. CDR3 length equals 14 residues. CDR3 nucleotides: TGTGCCAGCAGCCAGAAATCAGGGGAGCCTGAAGCTTTCTTT. The encoded protein is CASSQKSGEPEAFF.

This clonotype was counted many times. The V and J genes are TRBV9 and TRBJ2-5; possibly TRBD1 or TRBD2 for D (5 bases each). Germline CDR1 reads SGDLS; CDR2 reads YYNGEE. Trimming pared 3 bases from V and 6 bases from J, leaving 18 bases between. The CDR3 totals 15 residues. The CDR3 nucleotides are TGTGCCAGCAGCGAGGGACCACTAGATATGAAGACCCAGTACTTC. Protein sequence: CASSEGPLDMKTQYF.

In this sample, this clonotype turned up a few times. J is TRBJ1-1 and V is TRBV6-5; TRBD1 matches 9 bases. V shed 5 bases and J 4 bases; nucleotides not matched to a gene: 5. Germline lookup yields CDR1 MNHEY and CDR2 SVGAGI. There are 14 residues in the CDR3. This CDR3 reads CASSTGQGITEAFF. DNA of the CDR3: TGTGCCAGCAGTACCGGACAGGGGATCACTGAAGCTTTCTTT.

This clonotype was seen at least ten times. This sequence joins TRBV21-1 and TRBJ2-1; the table calls TRBD1, which could not be checked here. TRBV21-1 is a recognized pseudogene. The CDR3 covers 14 residues. Here the CDR3 DNA reads TGTGCCAGCAGCAAGGGGGAGTTGGACAATGAGCAGTTCTTC. This gives the protein CASSKGELDNEQFF.

This clonotype showed up many times. The chain links TRBV5-1 to TRBJ1-2; 8 bases align to TRBD1. V was clipped by 4 bases and J by 0 bases; unmatched bases: 5. Germline assignment: CDR1 SGHRS and CDR2 YFSETQ. The CDR3 length is 15 residues. The CDR3 DNA reads TGCGCCAGCAGCGTCGGACAGGGTACTAACTATGGCTACACCTTC. It encodes CASSVGQGTNYGYTF.

This clonotype appeared many times. This chain joins TRBV12-3 or TRBV12-4 and TRBJ2-7, with 8 bases lining up with TRBD1. With 2 bases clipped from V and 0 bases from J, the junction kept 6 bases outside the gene matches. This CDR3 spans 16 amino acids. The CDR3, as DNA: TGTGCCAGCAGTTTATGGGGACAGGAGAACTCCTACGAGCAGTACTTC. It is translated as CASSLWGQENSYEQYF.

This clonotype was seen repeatedly, ten times or more. This chain links TRBV7-3 with TRBJ1-5; no definite D call. Trimming removed 2 bases from V and 2 bases from J, with 7 bases in between. Germline loops: CDR1 SGHTA, CDR2 FQGTGA. The CDR3 runs to 14 residues. This CDR3 is CASSLGEGNQPQHF. CDR3 bases: TGTGCCAGCAGCTTAGGGGAAGGCAATCAGCCCCAGCATTTT.

At least ten counts were recorded for this clonotype. This rearrangement joins TRBV20-1 to TRBJ2-7; possibly TRBD2 for D (6 bases). The CDR3 covers 14 residues. V gave up 6 bases and J gave up 7 bases, with 22 bases separating them. The germline V gene encodes CDR1 DFQATT and CDR2 SNEGSKA (reference sequence). CDR3 protein: CSATRQRGGGEQYF. The CDR3 nucleotides are TGCAGTGCCACGAGGCAGAGGGGAGGCGGTGAGCAGTACTTC.

The sample holds a few counts of this clonotype. V and J are TRBV5-1 and TRBJ2-5; the match to TRBD1 covers 8 bases. Germline assignment: CDR1 SGHRS and CDR2 YFSETQ. The CDR3 runs 14 residues. Trimming took 6 bases from V and 4 from J; bases not matched to a gene: 8. The CDR3 coding sequence is TGCGCCAGCACCACAGGACAGGGACGAGAGACCCAGTACTTC. Residues: CASTTGQGRETQYF.

This clonotype was found many times. The chain recombines TRBV29-1 with TRBJ1-2; possible D gene TRBD1, 5 bases. The length of the CDR3 is 12 residues. V shed 5 bases and J shed 8 bases, with 15 bases lying between them. CDR1 and CDR2 from the germline V gene are SQVTM and ANQGSEA. The CDR3 loop reads CSVSYPRGGYTF. DNA of the CDR3: TGCAGCGTTTCTTACCCCCGGGGCGGCTACACCTTC.

This clonotype was counted between two and nine times. The rearrangement uses TRBV6-2 or TRBV6-3 and TRBJ2-7; TRBD1 matches 9 bases. V gave up 5 bases and J gave up 7 bases; unmatched junction bases: 9. Germline CDR1 reads MNHEY; CDR2 reads SVGEGT. The CDR3 totals 14 residues. The CDR3 here is CASSEIQGAREQYV. The CDR3 coding sequence is TGTGCCAGCAGTGAGATACAGGGGGCTAGGGAGCAGTACGTC.

The V call is TRBV27, the J call TRBJ2-6; D gene ambiguous. The ends were cut back, 5 bases at V and 1 base at J, with 9 bases in the middle. The CDR3 sequence is 15 residues long. CDR1 MNHEY and CDR2 SMNVEV come from the germline V gene (reference sequence). The CDR3 spells CASSTTRSGANVLTF. The CDR3 DNA follows: TGTGCCAGCAGTACGACCCGATCTGGGGCCAACGTCCTGACTTTC.

This clonotype was picked up many times. The gene calls are TRBV4-3 and TRBJ1-6; 7 bases line up with TRBD1. CDR1 LGHNA and CDR2 YSLEER come from the germline V gene. The CDR3 loop spans 14 amino acids. J was trimmed by 8 bases and V by 2 bases; bases with no gene match: 3. The CDR3 coding sequence is TGCGCCAGCAGCCAATTTACAGGGGATTCACCCCTCCACTTT. It codes for CASSQFTGDSPLHF.

This clonotype was counted only a few times. V usage is TRBV7-2 and J usage is TRBJ2-1; perhaps TRBD1 as D (5 bases). CDR1 is SGHTA and CDR2 is FQGNSA in the germline V gene. Between the trimmed V and J ends, which lost 6 bases and 2 bases, there was a span of 17 bases. The CDR3 consists of 16 residues. The CDR3 nucleotides read TGTGCCAGCAGTCCCTCTAATAAGGGGCCCTACAATGAGCAGTTCTTC. Translated, it gives CASSPSNKGPYNEQFF. The whole variable domain, remainder taken from reference TRBV7-2 and TRBJ2-1, is GAGVSQSPSNKVTEKGKDVELRCDPISGHTALYWYRQSLGQGLEFLIYFQGNSAPDKSGLPSDRFSAERTGGSVSTLTIQRTQQEDSAVYLCASSPSNKGPYNEQFFGPGTRLTVL.

This clonotype was recorded a few times. The gene calls are TRBV19 and TRBJ1-2, with D tentatively TRBD1 (5 bases). The CDR3 consists of 15 residues. Germline loops: CDR1 LNHDA, CDR2 SQIVND (reference sequence). V lost 6 bases and J 5 bases, leaving 19 bases between the germline ends. This CDR3 reads CASRTSIGTEYGYTF. The CDR3, as DNA: TGTGCCAGTAGGACAAGCATCGGGACCGAGTATGGCTACACCTTC.

CDR3 in DNA: TGCGCCAGCAGCACACGACAGAGCACAGATACGCAGTATTTT. As protein: CASSTRQSTDTQYF. The V gene is TRBV5-1, the J gene TRBJ2-3; D perhaps matches TRBD1 (5 bases). The CDR3 has 14 amino acids. Trimming shortened V by 4 bases and J by 0 bases, and 9 bases separated the two germline ends. Germline CDR1 SGHRS, CDR2 YFSETQ.

V is TRBV7-2 and J is TRBJ2-3; unclear D gene. Germline V gene data show CDR1 as SGHTA and CDR2 as FQGNSA. Trimming removed 4 bases from V and 7 bases from J, with 6 bases in between. The CDR3 extends over 11 amino acids. The chain's CDR3 is CASSSSNTQYF. The CDR3 coding sequence is TGTGCCAGCAGCTCCTCGAATACGCAGTATTTT.

This clonotype was seen ten or more times. The chain employs TRBV7-2 and TRBJ1-1; 12 positions match TRBD1. The V and J ends lost 4 bases and 3 bases, in that order; junction bases with no gene match: 15. The CDR3 consists of 19 residues. Germline assignment: CDR1 SGHTA and CDR2 FQGNSA. This CDR3 reads CASSSSGTGGNPLYTEAFF. As DNA, the CDR3 is TGTGCCAGCAGCTCGTCCGGGACAGGGGGCAACCCGCTTTACACTGAAGCTTTCTTT.